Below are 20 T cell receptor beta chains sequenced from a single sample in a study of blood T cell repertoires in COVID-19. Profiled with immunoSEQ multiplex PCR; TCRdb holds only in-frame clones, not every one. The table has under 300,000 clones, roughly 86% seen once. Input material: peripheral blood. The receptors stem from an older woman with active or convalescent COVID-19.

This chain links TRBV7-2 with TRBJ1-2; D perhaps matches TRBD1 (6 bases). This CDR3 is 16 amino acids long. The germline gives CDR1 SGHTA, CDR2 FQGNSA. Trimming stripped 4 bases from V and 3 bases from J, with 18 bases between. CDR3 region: CASSYATWTEYYGYTF. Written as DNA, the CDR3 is TGTGCCAGCAGCTATGCTACTTGGACAGAATACTATGGCTACACCTTC.

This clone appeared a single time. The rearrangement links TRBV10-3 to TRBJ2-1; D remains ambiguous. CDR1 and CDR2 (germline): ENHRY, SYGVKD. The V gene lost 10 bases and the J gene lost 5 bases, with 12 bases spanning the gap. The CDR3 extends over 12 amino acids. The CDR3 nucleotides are TGTGCCACCGCCCGAGGCAACAATGAGCAGTTCTTC. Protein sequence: CATARGNNEQFF.

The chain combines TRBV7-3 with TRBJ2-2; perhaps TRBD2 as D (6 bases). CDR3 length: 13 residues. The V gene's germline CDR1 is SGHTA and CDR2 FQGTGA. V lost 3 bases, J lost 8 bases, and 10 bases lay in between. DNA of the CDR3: TGTGCCAGCAGCTTTAGCGGCTCTGGGGAGCTGTTTTTT. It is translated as CASSFSGSGELFF.

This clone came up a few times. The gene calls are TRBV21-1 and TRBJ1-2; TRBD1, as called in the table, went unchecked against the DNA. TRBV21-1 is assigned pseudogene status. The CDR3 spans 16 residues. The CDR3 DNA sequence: TGTGCCCGCCATAAGGTCGGGACACGCTCCGTGTATGGCTACACCTTC. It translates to CARHKVGTRSVYGYTF.

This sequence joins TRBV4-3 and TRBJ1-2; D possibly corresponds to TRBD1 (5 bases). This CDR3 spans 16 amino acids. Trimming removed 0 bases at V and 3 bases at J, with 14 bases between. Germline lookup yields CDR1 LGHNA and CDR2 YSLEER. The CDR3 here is CASSQDRARADYGYTF. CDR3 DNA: TGCGCCAGCAGCCAAGATCGCGCCAGGGCAGACTATGGCTACACCTTC.

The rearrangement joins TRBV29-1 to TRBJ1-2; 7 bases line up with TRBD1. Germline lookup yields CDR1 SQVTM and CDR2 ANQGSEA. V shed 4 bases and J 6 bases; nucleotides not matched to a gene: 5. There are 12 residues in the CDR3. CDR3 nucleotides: TGCAGCGTTGGGAGACAGGGTGATGGCTACACCTTC. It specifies CSVGRQGDGYTF.

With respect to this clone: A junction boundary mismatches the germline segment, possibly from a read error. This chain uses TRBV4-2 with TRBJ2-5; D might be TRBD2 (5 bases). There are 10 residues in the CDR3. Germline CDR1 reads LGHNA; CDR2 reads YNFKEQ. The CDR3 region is CATTPGFPHF. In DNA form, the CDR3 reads TGCGCCACCACCCCGGGATTCCCCCACTTC.

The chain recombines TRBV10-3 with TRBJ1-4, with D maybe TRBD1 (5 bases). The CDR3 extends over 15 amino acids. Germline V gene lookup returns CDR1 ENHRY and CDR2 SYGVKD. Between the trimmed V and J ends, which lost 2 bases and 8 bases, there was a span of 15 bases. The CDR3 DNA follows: TGTGCCATCAGTGAGAAAAAGGGGTTCGACGAAAAACTGTTTTTT. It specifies CAISEKKGFDEKLFF.

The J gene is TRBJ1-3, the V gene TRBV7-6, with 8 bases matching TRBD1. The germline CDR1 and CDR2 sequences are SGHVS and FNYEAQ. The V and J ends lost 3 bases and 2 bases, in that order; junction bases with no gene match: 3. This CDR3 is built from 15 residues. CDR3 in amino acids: CASSLDREAGNTIYF. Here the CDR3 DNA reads TGTGCCAGCAGCTTGGACAGGGAGGCTGGAAACACCATATATTTT.

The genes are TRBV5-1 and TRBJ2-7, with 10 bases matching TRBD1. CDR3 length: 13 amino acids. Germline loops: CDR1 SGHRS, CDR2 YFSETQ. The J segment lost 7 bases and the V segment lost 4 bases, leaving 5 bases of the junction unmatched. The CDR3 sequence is CASSTTGGGEQYF. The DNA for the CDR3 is TGCGCCAGCAGCACGACAGGGGGCGGGGAGCAGTACTTC. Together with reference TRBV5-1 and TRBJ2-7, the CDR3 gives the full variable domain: KAGVTQTPRYLIKTRGQQVTLSCSPISGHRSVSWYQQTPGQGLQFLFEYFSETQRNKGNFPGRFSGRQFSNSRSEMNVSTLELGDSALYLCASSTTGGGEQYFGPGTRLTVT.

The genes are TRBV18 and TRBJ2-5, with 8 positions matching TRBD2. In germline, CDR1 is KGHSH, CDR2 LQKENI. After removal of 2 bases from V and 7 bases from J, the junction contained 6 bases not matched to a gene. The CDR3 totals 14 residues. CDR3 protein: CASSPVSGGLTQYF. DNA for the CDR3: TGTGCCAGCTCACCAGTGAGCGGGGGCCTGACCCAGTACTTC.

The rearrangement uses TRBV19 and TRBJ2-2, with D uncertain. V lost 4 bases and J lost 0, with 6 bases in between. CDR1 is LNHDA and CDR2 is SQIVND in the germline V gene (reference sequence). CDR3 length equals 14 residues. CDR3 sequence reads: CASSNVANTGELFF. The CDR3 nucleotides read TGTGCCAGTAGTAATGTAGCGAACACCGGGGAGCTGTTTTTT. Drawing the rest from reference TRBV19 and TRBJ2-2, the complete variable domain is DGGITQSPKYLFRKEGQNVTLSCEQNLNHDAMYWYRQDPGQGLRLIYYSQIVNDFQKGDIAEGYSVSREKKESFPLTVTSAQKNPTAFYLCASSNVANTGELFFGEGSRLTVL.

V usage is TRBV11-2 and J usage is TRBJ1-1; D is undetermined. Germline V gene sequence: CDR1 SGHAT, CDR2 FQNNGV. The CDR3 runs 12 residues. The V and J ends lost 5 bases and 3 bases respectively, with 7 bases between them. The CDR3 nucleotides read TGTGCCAGCAGCCCCTCTCACACTGAAGCTTTCTTT. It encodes CASSPSHTEAFF.

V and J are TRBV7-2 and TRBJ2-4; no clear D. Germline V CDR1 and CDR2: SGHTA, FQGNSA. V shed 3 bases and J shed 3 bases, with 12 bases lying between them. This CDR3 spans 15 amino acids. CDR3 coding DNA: TGTGCCAGCAGCTTGGCAGGTGTCGTCAAAAACATTCAGTACTTC. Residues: CASSLAGVVKNIQYF.

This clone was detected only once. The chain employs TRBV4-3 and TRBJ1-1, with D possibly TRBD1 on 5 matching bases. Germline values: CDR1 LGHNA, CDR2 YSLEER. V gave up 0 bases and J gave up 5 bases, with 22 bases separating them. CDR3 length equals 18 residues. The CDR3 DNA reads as TGCGCCAGCAGCCAAGATCGGGGGTGGGGCGACGGGGAGACTGAAGCTTTCTTT. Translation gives CASSQDRGWGDGETEAFF.

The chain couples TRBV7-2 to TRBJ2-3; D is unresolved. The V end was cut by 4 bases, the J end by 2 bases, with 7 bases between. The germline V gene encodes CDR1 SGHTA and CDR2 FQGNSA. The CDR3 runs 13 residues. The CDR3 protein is CASSSRLTDTQYF. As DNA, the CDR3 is TGTGCCAGCAGCTCGAGACTCACAGATACGCAGTATTTT. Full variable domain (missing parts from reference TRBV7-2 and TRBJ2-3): GAGVSQSPSNKVTEKGKDVELRCDPISGHTALYWYRQSLGQGLEFLIYFQGNSAPDKSGLPSDRFSAERTGGSVSTLTIQRTQQEDSAVYLCASSSRLTDTQYFGPGTRLTVL.

As DNA, the CDR3 is TGTGCCAGCAGCTTTAGGACAGGGGTCCTCTACGAGCAGTACTTC. As protein: CASSFRTGVLYEQYF. This chain connects TRBV7-8 to TRBJ2-7; the match to TRBD1 covers 9 bases. This CDR3 spans 15 amino acids. From germline, CDR1 is SGHVS and CDR2 FQNEAQ. V shed 3 bases and J 3 bases; nucleotides not matched to a gene: 6.

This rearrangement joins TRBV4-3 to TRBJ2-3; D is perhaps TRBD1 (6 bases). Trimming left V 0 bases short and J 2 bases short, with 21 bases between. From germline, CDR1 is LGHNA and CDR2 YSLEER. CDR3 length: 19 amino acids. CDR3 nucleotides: TGCGCCAGCAGCCAAGATGCGAATCAGGGGCGCCGCAACACAGATACGCAGTATTTT. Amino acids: CASSQDANQGRRNTDTQYF.

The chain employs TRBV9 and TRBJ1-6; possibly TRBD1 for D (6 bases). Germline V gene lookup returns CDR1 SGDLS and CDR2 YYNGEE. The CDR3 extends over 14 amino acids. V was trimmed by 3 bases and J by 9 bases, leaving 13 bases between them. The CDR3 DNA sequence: TGTGCCAGCAGCGACTACAGGGAAGGTTCACCCCTCCACTTT. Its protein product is CASSDYREGSPLHF. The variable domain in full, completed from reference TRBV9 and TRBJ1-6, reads DSGVTQTPKHLITATGQRVTLRCSPRSGDLSVYWYQQSLDQGLQFLIQYYNGEERAKGNILERFSAQQFPDLHSELNLSSLELGDSALYFCASSDYREGSPLHFGNGTRLTVT.

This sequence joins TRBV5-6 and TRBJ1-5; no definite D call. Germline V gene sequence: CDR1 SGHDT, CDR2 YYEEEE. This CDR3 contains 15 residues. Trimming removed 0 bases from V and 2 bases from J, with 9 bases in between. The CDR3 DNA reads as TGTGCCAGCAGCTTGGGGCCCATGGGCAATCAGCCCCAGCATTTT. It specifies CASSLGPMGNQPQHF.